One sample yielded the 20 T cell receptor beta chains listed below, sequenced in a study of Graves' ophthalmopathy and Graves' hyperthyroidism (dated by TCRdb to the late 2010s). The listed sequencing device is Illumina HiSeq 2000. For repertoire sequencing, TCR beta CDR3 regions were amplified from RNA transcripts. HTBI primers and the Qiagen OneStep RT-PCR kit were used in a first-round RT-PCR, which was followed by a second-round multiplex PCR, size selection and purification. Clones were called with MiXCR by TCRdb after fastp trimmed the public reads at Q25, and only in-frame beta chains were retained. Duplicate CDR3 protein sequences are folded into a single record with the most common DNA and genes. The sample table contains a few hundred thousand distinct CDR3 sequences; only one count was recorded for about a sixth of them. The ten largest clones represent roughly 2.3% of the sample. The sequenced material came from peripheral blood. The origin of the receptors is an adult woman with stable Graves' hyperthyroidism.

Here the CDR3 reads CASSPPWTRTEAFF. The CDR3 DNA is TGTGCCAGCAGCCCCCCATGGACCCGGACTGAAGCTTTCTTT. The chain uses TRBV7-2 and TRBJ1-1; D uncertain. Trimming took off 5 bases at V and 5 bases at J, with 15 bases between the two ends. Germline-derived CDR1 and CDR2 are SGHTA and FQGNSA. The CDR3 is made up of 14 amino acids.

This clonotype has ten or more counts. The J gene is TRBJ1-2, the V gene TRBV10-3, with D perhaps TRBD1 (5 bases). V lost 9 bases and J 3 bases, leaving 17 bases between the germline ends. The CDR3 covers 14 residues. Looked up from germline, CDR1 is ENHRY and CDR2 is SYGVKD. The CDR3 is CAIADTRRDYGYTF. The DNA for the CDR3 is TGTGCCATAGCGGACACCCGAAGGGACTATGGCTACACCTTC.

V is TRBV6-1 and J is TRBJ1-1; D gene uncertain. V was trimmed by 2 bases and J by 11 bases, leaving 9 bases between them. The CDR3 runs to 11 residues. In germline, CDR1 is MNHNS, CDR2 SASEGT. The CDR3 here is CASSESPHAFF. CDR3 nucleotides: TGTGCCAGCAGTGAATCGCCCCACGCTTTCTTT.

CDR3 amino acids: CASSSRDRGIEAFF. CDR3 DNA: TGTGCCAGCAGCTCTCGGGACAGGGGGATTGAAGCTTTCTTT. The chain has TRBV12-3 or TRBV12-4 and TRBJ1-1; TRBD1 agrees at 11 bases. V gave up 6 bases and J gave up 7 bases; unmatched junction bases: 7. The CDR3 extends over 14 amino acids.

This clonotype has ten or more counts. The CDR3: CASSLRLGAGLADEQYF. For the CDR3, the DNA is TGTGCCAGCAGCTTAAGACTCGGGGCGGGACTAGCAGACGAGCAGTACTTC. The chain uses TRBV11-2 and TRBJ2-7, with 9 positions matching TRBD2. This CDR3 comprises 17 residues. The J segment lost 5 bases and the V segment lost 2 bases, leaving 13 bases of the junction unmatched. Germline-derived CDR1 and CDR2 are SGHAT and FQNNGV.

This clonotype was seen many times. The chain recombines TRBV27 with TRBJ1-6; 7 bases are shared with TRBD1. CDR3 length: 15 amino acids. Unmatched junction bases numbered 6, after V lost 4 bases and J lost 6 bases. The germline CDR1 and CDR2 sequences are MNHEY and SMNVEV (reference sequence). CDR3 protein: CASSSNRDSNSPLHF. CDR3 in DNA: TGTGCCAGCAGTTCCAATCGGGACAGTAATTCACCCCTCCACTTT.

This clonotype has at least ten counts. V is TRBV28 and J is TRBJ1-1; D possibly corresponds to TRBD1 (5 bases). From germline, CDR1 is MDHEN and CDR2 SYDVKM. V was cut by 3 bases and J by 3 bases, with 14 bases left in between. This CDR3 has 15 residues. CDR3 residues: CASSFLGTGDTEAFF. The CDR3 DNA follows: TGTGCCAGCAGTTTTCTGGGGACGGGGGACACTGAAGCTTTCTTT.

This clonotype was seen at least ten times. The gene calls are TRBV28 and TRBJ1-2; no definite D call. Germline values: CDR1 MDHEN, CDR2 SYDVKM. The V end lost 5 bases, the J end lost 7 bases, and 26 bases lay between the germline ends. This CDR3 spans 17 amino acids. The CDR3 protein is CASSPHGGPVVKSGYTF. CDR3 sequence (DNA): TGTGCCAGCAGTCCCCACGGTGGGCCGGTGGTGAAATCTGGCTACACCTTC.

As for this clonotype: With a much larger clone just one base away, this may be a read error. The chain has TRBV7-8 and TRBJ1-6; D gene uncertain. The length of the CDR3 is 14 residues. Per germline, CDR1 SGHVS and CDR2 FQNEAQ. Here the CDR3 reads CASILAPDNSPLHF. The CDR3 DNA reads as TGTGCCAGCATCTTAGCTCCAGATAATTCACCCCTCCACTTT.

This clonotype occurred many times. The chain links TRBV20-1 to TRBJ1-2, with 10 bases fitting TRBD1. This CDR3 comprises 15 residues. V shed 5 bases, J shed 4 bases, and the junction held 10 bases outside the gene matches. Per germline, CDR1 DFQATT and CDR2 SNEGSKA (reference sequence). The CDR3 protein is CSAGRTDRGTYGYTF. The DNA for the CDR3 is TGCAGTGCTGGAAGAACGGACAGGGGGACCTATGGCTACACCTTC.

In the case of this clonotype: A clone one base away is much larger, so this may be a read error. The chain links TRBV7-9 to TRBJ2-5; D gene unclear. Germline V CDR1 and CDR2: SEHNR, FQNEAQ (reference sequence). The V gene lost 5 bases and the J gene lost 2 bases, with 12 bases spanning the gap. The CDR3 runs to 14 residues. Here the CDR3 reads CASSTAPIQETQYF. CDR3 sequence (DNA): TGTGCCAGCAGCACAGCTCCTATACAAGAGACCCAGTACTTC.

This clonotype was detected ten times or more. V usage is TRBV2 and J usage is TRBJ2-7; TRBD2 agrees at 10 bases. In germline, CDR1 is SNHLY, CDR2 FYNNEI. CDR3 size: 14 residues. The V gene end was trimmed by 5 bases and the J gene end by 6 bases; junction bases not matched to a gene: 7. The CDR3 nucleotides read TGTGCCAGCAGTTTAGCTAGCGGGAGCGGCGAGCAGTACTTC. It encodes CASSLASGSGEQYF.

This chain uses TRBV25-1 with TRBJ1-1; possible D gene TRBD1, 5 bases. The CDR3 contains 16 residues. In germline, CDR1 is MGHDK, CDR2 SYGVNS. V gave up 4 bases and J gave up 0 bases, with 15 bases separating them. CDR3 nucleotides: TGTGCCAGCAGTGCTCTGCCCGGGGACTTGAACACTGAAGCTTTCTTT. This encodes CASSALPGDLNTEAFF.

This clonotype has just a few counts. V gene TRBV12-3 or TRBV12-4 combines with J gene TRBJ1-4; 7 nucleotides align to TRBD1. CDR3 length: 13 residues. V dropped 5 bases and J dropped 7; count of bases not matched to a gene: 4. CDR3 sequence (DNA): TGTGCCAGCAGTCTCCGACAGGGTGAAAAACTGTTTTTT. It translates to CASSLRQGEKLFF.

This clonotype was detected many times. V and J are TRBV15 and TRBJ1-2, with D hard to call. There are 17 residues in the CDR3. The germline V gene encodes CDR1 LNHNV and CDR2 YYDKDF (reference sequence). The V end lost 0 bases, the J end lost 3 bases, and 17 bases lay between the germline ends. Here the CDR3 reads CATSRERLTAAYYGYTF. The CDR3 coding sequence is TGTGCCACCAGCAGAGAACGATTAACAGCGGCCTACTATGGCTACACCTTC. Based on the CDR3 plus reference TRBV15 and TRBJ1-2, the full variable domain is DAMVIQNPRYQVTQFGKPVTLSCSQTLNHNVMYWYQQKSSQAPKLLFHYYDKDFNNEADTPDNFQSRRPNTSFCFLDIRSPGLGDTAMYLCATSRERLTAAYYGYTFGSGTRLTVV.

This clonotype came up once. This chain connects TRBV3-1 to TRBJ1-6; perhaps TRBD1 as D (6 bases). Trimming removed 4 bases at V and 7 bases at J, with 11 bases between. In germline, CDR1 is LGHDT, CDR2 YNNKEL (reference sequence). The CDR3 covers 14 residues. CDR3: CASSPRGQNSPLHF. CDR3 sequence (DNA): TGTGCCAGCAGCCCGCGAGGACAGAATTCACCCCTCCACTTT.

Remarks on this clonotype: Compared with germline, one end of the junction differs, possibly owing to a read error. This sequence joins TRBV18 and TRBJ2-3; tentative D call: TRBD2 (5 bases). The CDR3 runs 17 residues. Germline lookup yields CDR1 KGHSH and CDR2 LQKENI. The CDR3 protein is CASSPSRVEGSTDTRYF. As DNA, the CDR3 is TGTGCCAGCTCACCCAGCCGGGTTGAGGGAAGCACAGATACGCGGTATTTT.

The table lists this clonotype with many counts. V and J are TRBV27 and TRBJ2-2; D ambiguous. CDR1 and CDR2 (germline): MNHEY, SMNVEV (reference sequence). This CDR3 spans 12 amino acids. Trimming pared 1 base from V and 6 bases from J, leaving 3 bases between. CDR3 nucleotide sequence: TGTGCCAGCAGTTTATTCCCCGGGGAGCTGTTTTTT. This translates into CASSLFPGELFF.

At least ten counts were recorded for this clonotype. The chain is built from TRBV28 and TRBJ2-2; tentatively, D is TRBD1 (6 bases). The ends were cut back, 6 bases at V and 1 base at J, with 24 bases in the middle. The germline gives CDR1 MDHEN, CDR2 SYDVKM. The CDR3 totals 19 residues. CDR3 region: CASSFSRDRLPMNTGELFF. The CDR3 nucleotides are TGTGCCAGCAGCTTCTCCCGCGACAGGTTACCCATGAACACCGGGGAGCTGTTTTTT.

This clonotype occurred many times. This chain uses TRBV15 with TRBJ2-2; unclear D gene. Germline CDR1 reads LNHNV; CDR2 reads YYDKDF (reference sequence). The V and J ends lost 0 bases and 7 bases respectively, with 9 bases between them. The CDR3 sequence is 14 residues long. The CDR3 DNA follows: TGTGCCACCAGCAGAGAATCCCCTAGCGGGGAGCTGTTTTTT. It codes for CATSRESPSGELFF.